These T cell receptor beta chains were read from a single sample in a study of CD8 T cells in ankylosing spondylitis. A single record per CDR3 protein comes from TCRdb applying MiXCR to the 5' RACE reads. The table lists about 360,000 distinct CDR3 sequences, under 15% of them singletons. The sample comprised blood, either unsorted or a sorted T cell fraction (not recorded which). These receptors came from a male donor with ankylosing spondylitis or in good health (not recorded which). Each CDR3 is given with its conserved first and last residue. Fields, in order: CDR3 DNA, CDR3 protein, clone size, V gene, D gene, J gene. A D gene is named only where the DNA matches it firmly. Where a row states a size, it is once, few, many or the class of an expanded clone; other rows omit it.

CDR3nt: TGTGCCAGCAGCCCCGTCGGCGGGAGTATAACAGATACGCAGTATTTT; CDR3aa: CASSPVGGSITDTQYF; abundance: NA; v_gene: TRBV3-1; d_gene: TRBD2; j_gene: TRBJ2-3
CDR3nt: TGTGCCAGCAGTCCCACCCGGTCCTCTAGCACAGATACGCAGTATTTT; CDR3aa: CASSPTRSSSTDTQYF; abundance: NA; v_gene: TRBV12-3/TRBV12-4; d_gene: NA; j_gene: TRBJ2-3
CDR3nt: TGTGCCAGCAGGAGGGGACCGCCTCAAACGCGGGATGGCTACACCTTC; CDR3aa: CASRRGPPQTRDGYTF; abundance: few; v_gene: TRBV2; d_gene: NA; j_gene: TRBJ1-2
CDR3nt: TGTGCCAGCAAAGAACTTAACTCCTACGAGCAGTACTTC; CDR3aa: CASKELNSYEQYF; abundance: NA; v_gene: TRBV5-6; d_gene: NA; j_gene: TRBJ2-7
CDR3nt: TGTGCCAGCAGTCGCTTACCAGGACAGGATAGCAATCAGCCCCAGCATTTT; CDR3aa: CASSRLPGQDSNQPQHF; abundance: NA; v_gene: TRBV6-1; d_gene: TRBD1; j_gene: TRBJ1-5
CDR3nt: TGTGCCAGCCACGGAACCTGGGCGGGGGAGCTGTTTTTT; CDR3aa: CASHGTWAGELFF; abundance: few; v_gene: TRBV2; d_gene: NA; j_gene: TRBJ2-2
CDR3nt: TGCAGCGTTGAAGGAGCGGGGGGGCCAGGAGATACGCAGTATTTT; CDR3aa: CSVEGAGGPGDTQYF; abundance: few; v_gene: TRBV29-1; d_gene: TRBD2; j_gene: TRBJ2-3
CDR3nt: TGTGCCAGCAGCCAAGCGGCAAGCGGGAGCACCGGGGAGCTGTTTTTT; CDR3aa: CASSQAASGSTGELFF; abundance: NA; v_gene: TRBV3-1; d_gene: TRBD2; j_gene: TRBJ2-2
CDR3nt: TGCAGTGCCGACGGGGGACATGGCTACACCTTC; CDR3aa: CSADGGHGYTF; abundance: few; v_gene: TRBV20-1; d_gene: NA; j_gene: TRBJ1-2
CDR3nt: TGTGCCAGCACCCTGGGGATGACCGTGGAGACCCAGTACTTC; CDR3aa: CASTLGMTVETQYF; abundance: NA; v_gene: TRBV12-3/TRBV12-4; d_gene: NA; j_gene: TRBJ2-5
CDR3nt: TGCAGTGCTAGGGGTCTGAATGAGCAGTTCTTC; CDR3aa: CSARGLNEQFF; abundance: NA; v_gene: TRBV20-1; d_gene: NA; j_gene: TRBJ2-1
CDR3nt: TGTGCCAGCTCACCACTGGGGCAGAGCTCTGGAAACACCATATATTTT; CDR3aa: CASSPLGQSSGNTIYF; abundance: NA; v_gene: TRBV18; d_gene: NA; j_gene: TRBJ1-3
CDR3nt: TGTGCCAGCACAACGGCGCCCTCTGAAAAACTGTTTTTT; CDR3aa: CASTTAPSEKLFF; abundance: NA; v_gene: TRBV6-1; d_gene: NA; j_gene: TRBJ1-4
CDR3nt: TGTGCCACCAGTGATTCCTGGACTAGCGCTCAGTATTTT; CDR3aa: CATSDSWTSAQYF; abundance: NA; v_gene: TRBV24-1; d_gene: TRBD2; j_gene: TRBJ2-3
CDR3nt: TGTGCCAGTCGAGGGCTGGGGTCCTACGAGCAGTACTTC; CDR3aa: CASRGLGSYEQYF; abundance: NA; v_gene: TRBV19; d_gene: NA; j_gene: TRBJ2-7
CDR3nt: TGTGCCAGCAGTCCTCTCCAGGGGTCAGGGGTTGAGCAGTTCTTC; CDR3aa: CASSPLQGSGVEQFF; abundance: few; v_gene: TRBV2; d_gene: NA; j_gene: TRBJ2-1
CDR3nt: TGTGCCAGCAGCTTAGCTGGAGTTGACACCGGGGAGCTGTTTTTT; CDR3aa: CASSLAGVDTGELFF; abundance: NA; v_gene: TRBV7-2; d_gene: NA; j_gene: TRBJ2-2
CDR3nt: TGCAGCGTTAGCGGGGGGGTGGGGGAGACCCAGTACTTC; CDR3aa: CSVSGGVGETQYF; abundance: NA; v_gene: TRBV29-1; d_gene: TRBD2; j_gene: TRBJ2-5
CDR3nt: TGTGCCACCAGTGACGCCACAGGGAACATTCAGTACTTC; CDR3aa: CATSDATGNIQYF; abundance: few; v_gene: TRBV24-1; d_gene: NA; j_gene: TRBJ2-4
CDR3nt: TGCGCCAGCAGCGTACTAGCGGGAGCAACTACTGAGCAGTTCTTC; CDR3aa: CASSVLAGATTEQFF; abundance: few; v_gene: TRBV5-1; d_gene: TRBD2; j_gene: TRBJ2-1
CDR3nt: TGTGCCAGCAGCCGGGAACGGGACAGGGGGCTCCACGAGCAGTACTTC; CDR3aa: CASSRERDRGLHEQYF; abundance: NA; v_gene: TRBV13; d_gene: TRBD1; j_gene: TRBJ2-7
CDR3nt: TGCAGTGCTAGAGAAGGCGCAGATACGCAGTATTTT; CDR3aa: CSAREGADTQYF; abundance: few; v_gene: TRBV20-1; d_gene: NA; j_gene: TRBJ2-3
CDR3nt: TGTGCCAGCAGCCACCAGAACACCGGGGAGCTGTTTTTT; CDR3aa: CASSHQNTGELFF; abundance: few; v_gene: TRBV3-1; d_gene: NA; j_gene: TRBJ2-2
CDR3nt: TGTGCCAGCAGCCATCCCTCCGAGGGGACTACGCAGTTCTTC; CDR3aa: CASSHPSEGTTQFF; abundance: NA; v_gene: TRBV7-2; d_gene: TRBD2; j_gene: TRBJ2-1
CDR3nt: TGTGCCAGCAGCTTAGAGACAGGGGCCAACTCCTACGAGCAGTACTTC; CDR3aa: CASSLETGANSYEQYF; abundance: few; v_gene: TRBV11-2; d_gene: TRBD1; j_gene: TRBJ2-7
CDR3nt: TGCGCCAGCAGTCCCGGGACAGGGGCCAATGAGCAGTTCTTC; CDR3aa: CASSPGTGANEQFF; abundance: once; v_gene: TRBV5-1; d_gene: TRBD1; j_gene: TRBJ2-1
CDR3nt: TGCGCCAGCAGCTCCTTTAGCGGGGGAGGCACAGATACGCAGTATTTT; CDR3aa: CASSSFSGGGTDTQYF; abundance: NA; v_gene: TRBV5-1; d_gene: TRBD2; j_gene: TRBJ2-3
CDR3nt: TGCGCCAGCAGCTTGTTAGCGGGAGAATCGGGGGAGCTGTTTTTT; CDR3aa: CASSLLAGESGELFF; abundance: NA; v_gene: TRBV5-1; d_gene: TRBD2; j_gene: TRBJ2-2
CDR3nt: TGCGCCAGCAGCCCGAGGGGACAGAGGAGCGACGAGCAGTACTTC; CDR3aa: CASSPRGQRSDEQYF; abundance: NA; v_gene: TRBV5-1; d_gene: TRBD1; j_gene: TRBJ2-7
CDR3nt: TGCGCCAGCAGCATCAGGGGCAAAGAAAAACTGTTTTTT; CDR3aa: CASSIRGKEKLFF; abundance: few; v_gene: TRBV5-1; d_gene: NA; j_gene: TRBJ1-4
CDR3nt: TGCGCCAGCAGCCAAGAGACTAGCGGGAGAGCGGTCTCCTACGAGCAGTACTTC; CDR3aa: CASSQETSGRAVSYEQYF; abundance: few; v_gene: TRBV4-1; d_gene: TRBD2; j_gene: TRBJ2-7
CDR3nt: TGCGCCAGCGGGTACACCTACAATGAGCAGTTCTTC; CDR3aa: CASGYTYNEQFF; abundance: NA; v_gene: TRBV10-2; d_gene: NA; j_gene: TRBJ2-1
CDR3nt: TGTGCCACCAGCAGAGAGGGGGGGGGTTTCGAGCAGTACTTC; CDR3aa: CATSREGGGFEQYF; abundance: NA; v_gene: TRBV15; d_gene: TRBD2; j_gene: TRBJ2-7